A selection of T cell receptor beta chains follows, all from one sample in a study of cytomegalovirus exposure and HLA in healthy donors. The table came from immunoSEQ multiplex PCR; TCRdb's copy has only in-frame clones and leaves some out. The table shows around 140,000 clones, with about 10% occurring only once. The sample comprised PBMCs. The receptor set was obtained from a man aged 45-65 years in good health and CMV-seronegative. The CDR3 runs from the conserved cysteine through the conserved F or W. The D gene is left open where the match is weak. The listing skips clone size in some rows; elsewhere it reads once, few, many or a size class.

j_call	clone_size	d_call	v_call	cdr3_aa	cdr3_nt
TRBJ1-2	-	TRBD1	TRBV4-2	CASSQEAGQGRYGYTF	TGTGCCAGCAGCCAAGAAGCGGGACAGGGTAGATATGGCTACACCTTC
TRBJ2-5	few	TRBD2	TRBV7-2	CASSFILVAGAQETQYF	TGTGCCAGCAGCTTCATCCTGGTAGCGGGGGCCCAAGAGACCCAGTACTTC
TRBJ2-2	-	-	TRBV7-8	CASSPGLPSGGNTGELFF	TGTGCCAGCAGCCCGGGACTCCCGAGTGGGGGGAACACCGGGGAGCTGTTTTTT
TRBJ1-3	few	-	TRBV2	CASIRGRLASGNTIYF	TGTGCCAGCATTAGAGGGCGTCTTGCCTCTGGAAACACCATATATTTT
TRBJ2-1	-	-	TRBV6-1	CASSGLESYNEQFF	TGTGCCAGCAGTGGGCTAGAAAGTTACAATGAGCAGTTCTTC
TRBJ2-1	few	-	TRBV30	CAWSVNGYNEQFF	TGTGCCTGGAGTGTAAACGGTTACAATGAGCAGTTCTTC
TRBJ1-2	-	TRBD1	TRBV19	CASSTNVGQGNGYTF	TGTGCCAGTTCGACAAACGTGGGACAGGGGAATGGCTACACCTTC
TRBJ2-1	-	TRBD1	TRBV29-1	CSVDGTGGFDNEQFF	TGCAGCGTTGACGGCACAGGGGGCTTTGACAATGAGCAGTTCTTC
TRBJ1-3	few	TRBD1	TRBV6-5	CASSSDRGPGNTIYF	TGTGCCAGCAGCTCGGACAGGGGGCCTGGAAACACCATATATTTT
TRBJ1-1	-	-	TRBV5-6	CASSSYSYLMNTEAFF	TGTGCCAGCAGTAGTTACAGCTACCTAATGAACACTGAAGCTTTCTTT
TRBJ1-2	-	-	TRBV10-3	CAISESPTGYGYTF	TGTGCCATCAGTGAGTCCCCGACAGGCTATGGCTACACCTTC
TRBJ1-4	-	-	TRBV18	CASSPPTGPNEKLFF	TGTGCCAGCTCACCTCCGACAGGCCCTAATGAAAAACTGTTTTTT
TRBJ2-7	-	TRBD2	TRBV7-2	CASSLGPSGTYEQYF	TGTGCCAGCAGCTTAGGCCCTAGCGGGACCTACGAGCAGTACTTC
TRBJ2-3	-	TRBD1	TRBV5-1	CASRTGTGADTQYF	TGCGCCAGCAGGACCGGGACAGGGGCAGATACGCAGTATTTT
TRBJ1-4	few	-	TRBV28	CASSRRAGSEKLFF	TGTGCCAGCAGCAGGAGGGCAGGCAGTGAAAAACTGTTTTTT
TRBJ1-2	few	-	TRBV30	CAWMGGNYGYTF	TGTGCCTGGATGGGGGGGAACTATGGCTACACCTTC
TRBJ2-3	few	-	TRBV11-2	CASSLVTGLTDTQYF	TGTGCCAGCAGCTTAGTAACGGGACTCACAGATACGCAGTATTTT
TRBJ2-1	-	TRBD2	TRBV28	CASSERGGRNEQFF	TGTGCCAGCAGCGAGCGGGGGGGCCGAAATGAGCAGTTCTTC
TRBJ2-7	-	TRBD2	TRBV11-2	CASSPLGRRRGSSYEQYF	TGTGCCAGCAGCCCACTGGGTCGGAGGCGGGGGAGCTCCTACGAGCAGTACTTC
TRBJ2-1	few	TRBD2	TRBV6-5	CASSYSSSGDYNEQFF	TGTGCCAGCAGTTACTCGTCCAGCGGGGACTACAATGAGCAGTTCTTC
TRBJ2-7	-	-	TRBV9	CASSGDFSSYEQYF	TGTGCCAGCAGCGGTGACTTCAGCTCCTACGAGCAGTACTTC
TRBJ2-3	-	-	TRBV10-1	CASSETDTQYF	TGCGCCAGCAGTGAAACTGATACGCAGTATTTT
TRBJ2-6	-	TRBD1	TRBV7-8	CASSLVGPRDRALSGANVLTF	TGTGCCAGCAGCTTAGTTGGGCCTCGGGACAGGGCTCTCTCTGGGGCCAACGTCCTGACTTTC
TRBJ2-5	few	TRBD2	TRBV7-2	CASSLGAGEQETQYF	TGTGCCAGCAGCTTAGGAGCGGGGGAACAAGAGACCCAGTACTTC
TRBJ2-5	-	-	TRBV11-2	CASSFVSQETQYF	TGTGCCAGCAGCTTTGTATCCCAAGAGACCCAGTACTTC
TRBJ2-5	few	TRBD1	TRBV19	CASSNEGAYETQYF	TGTGCCAGTAGTAATGAGGGGGCCTATGAGACCCAGTACTTC
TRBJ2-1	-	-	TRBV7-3	CASSPLRAQGYNEQFF	TGTGCCAGCAGCCCATTAAGAGCTCAGGGTTACAATGAGCAGTTCTTC
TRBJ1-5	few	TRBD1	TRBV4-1	CASSPWTGRLGQPQHF	TGCGCCAGCAGCCCCTGGACAGGGCGATTGGGACAGCCCCAGCATTTT
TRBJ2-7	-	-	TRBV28	CASTSAYEQYF	TGTGCCAGCACCTCCGCCTACGAGCAGTACTTC
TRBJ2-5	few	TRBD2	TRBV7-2	CASSSRSGGETQYF	TGTGCCAGCAGCTCCCGGTCGGGGGGAGAGACCCAGTACTTC
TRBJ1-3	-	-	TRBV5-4	CASSLRSSGNTIYF	TGTGCCAGCAGCCTAAGGAGCTCTGGAAACACCATATATTTT
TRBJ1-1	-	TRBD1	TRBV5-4	CASNPAPGQGAPEAFF	TGTGCCAGCAACCCGGCCCCGGGACAGGGGGCTCCTGAAGCTTTCTTT
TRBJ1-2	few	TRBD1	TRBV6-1	CAIQNQGVVYGYTF	TGTGCCATCCAAAATCAGGGGGTAGTTTATGGCTACACCTTC
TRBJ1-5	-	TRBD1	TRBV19	CASRHQQGDQPQHF	TGTGCCAGTAGACACCAACAGGGGGATCAGCCCCAGCATTTT
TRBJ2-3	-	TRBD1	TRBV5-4	CASSPDRGQSDTQYF	TGTGCCAGCAGCCCCGACAGGGGGCAGTCAGATACGCAGTATTTT
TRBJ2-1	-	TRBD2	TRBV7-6	CASSLTAGGGFGSYNEQFF	TGTGCCAGCAGCTTAACGGCGGGAGGGGGGTTCGGCTCCTACAATGAGCAGTTCTTC
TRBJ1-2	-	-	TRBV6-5	CASSQSRGGYGYTF	TGTGCCAGCAGTCAATCGCGGGGGGGCTATGGCTACACCTTC
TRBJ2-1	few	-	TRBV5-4	CASSFGGSSYNEQFF	TGTGCCAGCAGCTTCGGCGGTAGCTCCTACAATGAGCAGTTCTTC
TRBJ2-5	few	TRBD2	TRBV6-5	CASSGPGLVETQYF	TGTGCCAGCTCCGGACCGGGACTAGTAGAGACCCAGTACTTC
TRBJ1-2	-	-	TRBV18	CASSPLQDYGYTF	TGTGCCAGCTCACCACTACAAGACTATGGCTACACCTTC
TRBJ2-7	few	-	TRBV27	CASSLGQPYEQYF	TGTGCCAGCAGTTTGGGCCAGCCCTACGAGCAGTACTTC
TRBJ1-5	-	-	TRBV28	CASTQVGASNQPQHF	TGTGCCAGCACCCAGGTGGGGGCTAGCAATCAGCCCCAGCATTTT